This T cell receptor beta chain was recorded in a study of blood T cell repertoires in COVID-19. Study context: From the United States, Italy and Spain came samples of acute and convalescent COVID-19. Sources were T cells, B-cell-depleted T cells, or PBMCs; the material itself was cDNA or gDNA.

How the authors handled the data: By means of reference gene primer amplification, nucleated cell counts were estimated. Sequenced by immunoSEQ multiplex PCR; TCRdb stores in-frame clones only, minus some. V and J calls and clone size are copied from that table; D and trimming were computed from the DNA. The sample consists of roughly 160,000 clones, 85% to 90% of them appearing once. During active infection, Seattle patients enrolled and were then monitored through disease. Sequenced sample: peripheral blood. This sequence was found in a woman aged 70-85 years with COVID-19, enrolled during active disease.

The CDR3 coding sequence is TGTGCCAGCAGCTTAGGCGGGGGGCCAGATACGCAGTATTTT. Its protein is CASSLGGGPDTQYF. J is TRBJ2-3 and V is TRBV7-9; TRBD2 agrees at 8 bases. The length of the CDR3 is 14 residues. J was trimmed by 4 bases and V by 1 base; bases with no gene match: 1. The germline V gene has CDR1 SEHNR and CDR2 FQNEAQ (reference sequence).